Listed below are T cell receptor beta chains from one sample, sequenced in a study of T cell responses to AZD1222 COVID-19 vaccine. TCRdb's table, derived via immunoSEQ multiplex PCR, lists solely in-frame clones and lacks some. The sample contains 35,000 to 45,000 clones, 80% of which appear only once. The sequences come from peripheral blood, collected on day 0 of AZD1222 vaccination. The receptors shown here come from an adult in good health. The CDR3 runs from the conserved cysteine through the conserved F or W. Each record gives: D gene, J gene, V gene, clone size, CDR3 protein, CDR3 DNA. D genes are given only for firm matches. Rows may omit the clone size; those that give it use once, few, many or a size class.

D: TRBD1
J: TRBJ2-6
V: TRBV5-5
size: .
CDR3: CASSAPAGTEAVLTF
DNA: TGTGCCAGCAGCGCACCCGCCGGGACAGAAGCCGTCCTGACTTTC

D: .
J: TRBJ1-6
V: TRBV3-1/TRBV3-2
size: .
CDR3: CASSPGRNSPLHF
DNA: TGTGCCAGCAGCCCGGGTCGAAATTCACCCCTCCACTTT

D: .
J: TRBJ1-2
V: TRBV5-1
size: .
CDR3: CASSRGQVALGNYGYTF
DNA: TGCGCCAGCAGTCGCGGACAAGTCGCCCTAGGGAACTATGGCTACACCTTC

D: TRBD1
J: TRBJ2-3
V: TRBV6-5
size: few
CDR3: CASRSGQGTDTQYF
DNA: TGTGCCAGCAGGTCAGGACAGGGCACAGATACGCAGTATTTT

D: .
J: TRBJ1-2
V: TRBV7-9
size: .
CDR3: CASSLTGLYGYTF
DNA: TGTGCCAGCAGCTTAACAGGGCTCTATGGCTACACCTTC

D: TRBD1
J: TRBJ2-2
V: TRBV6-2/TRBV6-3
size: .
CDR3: CASSYSMGRGSGELFF
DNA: TGTGCCAGCAGTTACTCGATGGGCAGGGGGTCCGGGGAGCTGTTTTTT

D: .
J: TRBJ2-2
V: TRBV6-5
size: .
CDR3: CASSYSPGRDSGELFF
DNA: TGTGCCAGCAGTTACTCGCCAGGGCGTGACTCCGGGGAGCTGTTTTTT

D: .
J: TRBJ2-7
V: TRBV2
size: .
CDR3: CASSEQRSAPWQYF
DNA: TGTGCCAGCAGTGAACAAAGGTCCGCGCCATGGCAGTACTTC

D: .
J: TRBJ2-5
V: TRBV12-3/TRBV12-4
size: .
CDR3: CASSSGEGTQYF
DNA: TGTGCCAGCAGTTCAGGGGAGGGGACCCAGTACTTC

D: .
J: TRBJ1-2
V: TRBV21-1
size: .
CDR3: CASSKGPRSSLRHGYTF
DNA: TGTGCCAGCAGCAAAGGACCCCGGTCGTCGTTAAGGCATGGCTACACCTTC

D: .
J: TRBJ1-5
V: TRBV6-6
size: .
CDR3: CASAVSNQPQHF
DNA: TGTGCCAGCGCGGTAAGCAATCAGCCCCAGCATTTT

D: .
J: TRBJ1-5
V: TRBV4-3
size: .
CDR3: CASSLNSGQPQHF
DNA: TGCGCCAGCAGCCTAAATTCGGGTCAGCCCCAGCATTTT

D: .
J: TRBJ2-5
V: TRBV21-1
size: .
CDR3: CASSKPRGGTQYF
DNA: TGTGCCAGCAGCAAACCCCGGGGCGGGACCCAGTACTTC

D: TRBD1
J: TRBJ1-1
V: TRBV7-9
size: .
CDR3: CASSVQGASTEAFF
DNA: TGTGCCAGCAGCGTACAGGGGGCGTCCACTGAAGCTTTCTTT

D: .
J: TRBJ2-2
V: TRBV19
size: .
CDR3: CASRPGASGGELFF
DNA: TGTGCCAGTAGGCCCGGCGCCTCGGGGGGGGAGCTGTTTTTT

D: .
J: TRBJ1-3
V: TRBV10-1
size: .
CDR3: CASAAHDSGNTIYF
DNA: TGCGCCAGCGCCGCACATGACTCTGGAAACACCATATATTTT

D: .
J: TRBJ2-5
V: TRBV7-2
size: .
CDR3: CASSLAGGRGETQYF
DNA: TGTGCCAGCAGCCTAGCCGGAGGGAGAGGCGAGACCCAGTACTTC

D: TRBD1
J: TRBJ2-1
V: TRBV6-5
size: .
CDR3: CASSRQGAYNEQFF
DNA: TGTGCCAGCAGTCGACAGGGGGCCTACAATGAGCAGTTCTTC

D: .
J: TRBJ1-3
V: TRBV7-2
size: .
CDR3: CASSLAEYSGNTIYF
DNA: TGTGCCAGCAGCTTAGCTGAGTACTCTGGAAACACCATATATTTT

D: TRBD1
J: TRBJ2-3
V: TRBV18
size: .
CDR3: CASSPRDRTTDTQYF
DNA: TGTGCCAGCTCACCACGGGACAGGACTACAGATACGCAGTATTTT

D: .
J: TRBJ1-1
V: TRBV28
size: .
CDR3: CASTSNNPTEAFF
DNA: TGTGCCAGCACCTCGAATAACCCCACTGAAGCTTTCTTT

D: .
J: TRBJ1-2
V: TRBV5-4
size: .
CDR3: CASSLGAEIRYYGYTF
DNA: TGTGCCAGCAGCTTGGGGGCGGAAATCCGGTACTATGGCTACACCTTC

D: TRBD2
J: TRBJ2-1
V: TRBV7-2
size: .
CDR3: CASSSLGLAGTYNEQFF
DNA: TGTGCCAGCAGCTCCTTAGGACTAGCGGGTACCTACAATGAGCAGTTCTTC

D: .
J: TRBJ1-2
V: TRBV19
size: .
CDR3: CASSPDQGGYTF
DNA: TGTGCCAGTAGTCCTGACCAAGGAGGCTACACCTTC

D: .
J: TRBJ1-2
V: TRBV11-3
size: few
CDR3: CASSGGTTSLYGYTF
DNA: TGTGCCAGCAGCGGGGGGACCACTTCCCTTTATGGCTACACCTTC

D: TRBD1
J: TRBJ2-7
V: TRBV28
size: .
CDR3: CASRDRGGPYEQYF
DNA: TGTGCCAGCAGGGACAGGGGGGGCCCCTACGAGCAGTACTTC

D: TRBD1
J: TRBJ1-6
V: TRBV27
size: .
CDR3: CASSWGQGGSPLHF
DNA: TGTGCCAGCAGTTGGGGACAGGGGGGTTCACCCCTCCACTTT

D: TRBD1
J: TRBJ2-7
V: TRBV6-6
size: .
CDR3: CASSRDRGGLYF
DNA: TGTGCCAGCAGTCGGGACAGGGGAGGACTGTACTTC

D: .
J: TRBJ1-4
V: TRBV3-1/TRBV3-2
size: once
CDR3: CASSQQGTNEKLFF
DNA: TGTGCCAGCAGCCAACAGGGGACTAATGAAAAACTGTTTTTT

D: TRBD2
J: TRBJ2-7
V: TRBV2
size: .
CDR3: CASGRGGAYEQYF
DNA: TGTGCCAGCGGTCGGGGAGGGGCGTACGAGCAGTACTTC

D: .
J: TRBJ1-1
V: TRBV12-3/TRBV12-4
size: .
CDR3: CASSFGPNTEAFF
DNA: TGTGCCAGCAGTTTTGGACCGAACACTGAAGCTTTCTTT

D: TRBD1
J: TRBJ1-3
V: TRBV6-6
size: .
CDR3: CASSYSGQGSGNTIYF
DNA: TGTGCCAGCAGTTACTCGGGACAGGGATCAGGAAACACCATATATTTT

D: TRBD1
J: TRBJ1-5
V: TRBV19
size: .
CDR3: CASSTGQGGGQPQHF
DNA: TGTGCCAGTAGTACAGGACAGGGGGGCGGTCAGCCCCAGCATTTT

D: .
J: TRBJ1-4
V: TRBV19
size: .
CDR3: CASQGQAIEKLFF
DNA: TGTGCCAGTCAGGGACAAGCGATTGAAAAACTGTTTTTT

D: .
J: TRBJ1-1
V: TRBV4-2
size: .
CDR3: CASRQGVNTEAFF
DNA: TGTGCCAGCAGACAGGGAGTGAACACTGAAGCTTTCTTT

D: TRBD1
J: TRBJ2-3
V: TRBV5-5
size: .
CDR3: CASNAWDRGRDTQYF
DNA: TGTGCCAGCAATGCATGGGACAGGGGGCGAGATACGCAGTATTTT

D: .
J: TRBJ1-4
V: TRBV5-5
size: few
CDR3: CASSSSRGTTNEKLFF
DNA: TGTGCCAGCAGCTCTAGCAGGGGCACAACTAATGAAAAACTGTTTTTT

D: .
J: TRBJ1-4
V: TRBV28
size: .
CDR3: CASSPQVEGMRSKLFF
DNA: TGTGCCAGCAGCCCCCAGGTTGAGGGCATGAGGTCTAAACTGTTTTTT

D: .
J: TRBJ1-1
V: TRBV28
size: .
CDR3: CASSFIQNTEAFF
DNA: TGTGCCAGCAGTTTTATACAGAACACTGAAGCTTTCTTT

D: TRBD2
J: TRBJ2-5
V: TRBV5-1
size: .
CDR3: CASSWTGGVQETQYF
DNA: TGCGCCAGCAGCTGGACTGGGGGGGTCCAAGAGACCCAGTACTTC

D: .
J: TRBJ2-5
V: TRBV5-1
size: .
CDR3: CASSLGQIQETQYF
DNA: TGCGCCAGCAGCTTGGGGCAGATCCAAGAGACCCAGTACTTC

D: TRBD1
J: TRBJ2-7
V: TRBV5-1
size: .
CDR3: CASSWGQSYEQYF
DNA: TGCGCCAGCAGCTGGGGACAGTCCTACGAGCAGTACTTC

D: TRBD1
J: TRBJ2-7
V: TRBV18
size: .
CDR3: CASSPRQGTYEQYF
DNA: TGTGCCAGCTCTCCGAGACAGGGTACCTACGAGCAGTACTTC

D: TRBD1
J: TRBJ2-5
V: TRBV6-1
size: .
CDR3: CASSEWGTGGIEGETQYF
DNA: TGTGCCAGCAGTGAATGGGGGACAGGGGGCATTGAAGGAGAGACCCAGTACTTC

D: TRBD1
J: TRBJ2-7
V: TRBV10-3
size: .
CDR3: CATGQGSEQYF
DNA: TGTGCCACGGGACAGGGCAGCGAGCAGTACTTC

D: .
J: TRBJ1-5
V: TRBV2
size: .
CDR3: CASQPQPNQPQHF
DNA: TGTGCCAGCCAGCCTCAGCCCAATCAGCCCCAGCATTTT

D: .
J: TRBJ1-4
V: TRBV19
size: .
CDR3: CATASGGWEKLFF
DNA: TGTGCCACCGCGAGTGGGGGTTGGGAAAAACTGTTTTTT

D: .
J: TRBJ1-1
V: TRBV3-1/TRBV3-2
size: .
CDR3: CASSQGKARNTEAFF
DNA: TGTGCCAGCAGCCAAGGTAAAGCCAGGAACACTGAAGCTTTCTTT

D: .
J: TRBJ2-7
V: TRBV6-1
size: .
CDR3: CASSEGPASYEQYF
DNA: TGTGCCAGCAGTGAAGGGCCGGCGTCCTACGAGCAGTACTTC

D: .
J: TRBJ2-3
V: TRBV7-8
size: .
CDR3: CASSLTGTLLNLDTQYF
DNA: TGTGCCAGCAGCTTAACCGGGACTCTCCTTAATTTAGATACGCAGTATTTT

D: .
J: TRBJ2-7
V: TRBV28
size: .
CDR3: CASSPSTGGSYEQYF
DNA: TGTGCCAGCAGTCCCTCGACTGGGGGGAGCTACGAGCAGTACTTC

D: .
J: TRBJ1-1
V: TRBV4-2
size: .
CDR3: CASSQAGGVTEAFF
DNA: TGTGCCAGCAGCCAAGCCGGGGGAGTCACTGAAGCTTTCTTT

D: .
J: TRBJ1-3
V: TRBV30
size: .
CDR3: CAWSGASGHAGNTIYF
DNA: TGTGCCTGGAGTGGGGCGTCGGGACATGCTGGAAACACCATATATTTT

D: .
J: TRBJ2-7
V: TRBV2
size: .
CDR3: CASSDRHEQYF
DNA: TGTGCCAGCAGTGACCGCCACGAGCAGTACTTC

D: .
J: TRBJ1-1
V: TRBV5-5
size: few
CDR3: CASSWSTGGITEAFF
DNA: TGTGCCAGCAGCTGGTCGACAGGAGGGATCACTGAAGCTTTCTTT

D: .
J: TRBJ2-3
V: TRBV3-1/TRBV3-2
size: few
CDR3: CASSSSESAQYF
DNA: TGTGCCAGCAGCTCATCTGAGAGCGCGCAGTATTTT